Below are 3 T cell receptor beta chains sequenced from a single sample in a study of Ad26.COV2.S vaccination and SARS-CoV-2 variants. Treatment defined: roughly 20 received Ad26.COV2.S at low or high dose, single or two shots; 5 received placebo; per-sample allocation not given. Day 63 after the first injection of vaccine or placebo was the sampling time. Sequenced by immunoSEQ multiplex PCR; TCRdb stores in-frame clones only, minus some. The sample records about 480,000 clones, around nine tenths being singletons. The specimen was peripheral blood, collected in a trial of Ad26.COV2.S vaccine versus placebo. The receptors shown here come from a person aged 18 to 59 who received the Ad26.COV2.S COVID-19 vaccine or a placebo.

V is TRBV5-1 and J is TRBJ2-3; weak D call: TRBD2 (5 bases). Germline-derived CDR1 and CDR2 are SGHRS and YFSETQ. Trimming took 4 bases from V and 2 from J, leaving 14 bases between them. CDR3 length equals 15 residues. The CDR3 nucleotides are TGCGCCAGCAGCCTCTTAGCGAGCGACACAGATACGCAGTATTTT. It specifies CASSLLASDTDTQYF. Looking up the rest from reference TRBV5-1 and TRBJ2-3 gives the full variable domain: KAGVTQTPRYLIKTRGQQVTLSCSPISGHRSVSWYQQTPGQGLQFLFEYFSETQRNKGNFPGRFSGRQFSNSRSEMNVSTLELGDSALYLCASSLLASDTDTQYFGPGTRLTVL.

The chain employs TRBV21-1 and TRBJ1-1. TRBV21-1 is reported as a pseudogene. CDR3 length: 14 amino acids. The CDR3 bases are TGTGCCAGCAGCAAAGGACGCATGAACACTGAAGCTTTCTTT. As protein: CASSKGRMNTEAFF.

The CDR3 DNA is TGTGCCAGCAGAGACCATCGGGGGCGGGAGAGGAGGAATGAGCAGTTCTTC. It translates to CASRDHRGRERRNEQFF. The V call is TRBV7-9, the J call TRBJ2-1; a possible D gene is TRBD2 (7 bases). Germline V lookup: CDR1 SEHNR, CDR2 FQNEAQ (reference sequence). The CDR3 has 17 residues. The V gene lost 6 bases and the J gene lost 7 bases, with 25 bases spanning the gap.